A single sample gave rise to the 12 T cell receptor beta chains below, sequenced in a study of T cell repertoires in cytomegalovirus infection. The antigens for these receptors are not known. TCRdb re-called the reads through MiXCR, storing one row per CDR3 protein. The repertoire consists of 230,000 or so distinct CDR3 sequences, with around 40% occurring once and the leading ten covering approximately 60%. This material consisted of CD8+ T cells from cultured PBMCs, taken from culture after CMV antigen stimulation. The receptor set was obtained from a human donor in good health (CMV status not recorded). Some clones in this sample may be carry-over from other donors' samples.

This clonotype was seen at least ten times. This chain joins TRBV7-8 and TRBJ2-5; TRBD2 agrees at 11 bases. J was trimmed by 2 bases and V by 5 bases; bases with no gene match: 7. The CDR3 length is 16 residues. Germline V gene data show CDR1 as SGHVS and CDR2 as FQNEAQ. CDR3 loop: CASSPPTSGIQETQYF. The DNA of the CDR3 is TGTGCCAGCAGCCCGCCGACTAGCGGGATTCAAGAGACCCAGTACTTC.

This clonotype was seen more than once but under ten times. The chain is built from TRBV15 and TRBJ2-4; D tentatively reads TRBD1 or TRBD2 (5 bases each). Germline V gene lookup returns CDR1 LNHNV and CDR2 YYDKDF (reference sequence). The CDR3 runs 15 residues. Trimming shortened V by 3 bases and J by 5 bases, and 14 bases separated the two germline ends. CDR3 DNA sequence: TGTGCCACCAGCAGTGACCCAAGGGGACAAAACATTCAGTACTTC. Protein product: CATSSDPRGQNIQYF.

V usage is TRBV2 and J usage is TRBJ2-2; D may be TRBD1 (6 bases). This CDR3 spans 14 amino acids. CDR1 SNHLY and CDR2 FYNNEI come from the germline V gene. Deletions cut 7 bases from V and 6 bases from J, with 15 bases between. The CDR3 reads CASTSPGGAGELFF. CDR3 nucleotide sequence: TGTGCCAGCACCTCACCTGGGGGCGCCGGGGAGCTGTTTTTT.

CDR3 DNA sequence: TGTGCCAGTAGTATGCTACTAGCGGGAGTCAATGAGCAGTTCTTC. It encodes CASSMLLAGVNEQFF. The rearrangement links TRBV19 to TRBJ2-1, with 11 bases fitting TRBD2. Germline V CDR1 and CDR2: LNHDA, SQIVND (reference sequence). The CDR3 has 15 residues. V lost 3 bases to trimming and J lost 6 bases; unmatched junction nucleotides: 4.

The chain is built from TRBV14 and TRBJ2-7; D may be TRBD1 (6 bases). Between the trimmed V and J ends, which lost 2 bases and 7 bases, there was a span of 15 bases. There are 14 residues in the CDR3. Germline loops: CDR1 SGHDN, CDR2 FVKESK. The CDR3 nucleotides are TGTGCCAGCAGCCAACGGGACAATCCGGAGGAGCAGTACTTC. Its protein product is CASSQRDNPEEQYF.

The genes are TRBV28 and TRBJ2-7; D remains ambiguous. Trimming removed 7 bases at V and 0 bases at J, with 13 bases between. The germline V gene has CDR1 MDHEN and CDR2 SYDVKM. This CDR3 is 14 amino acids long. CDR3 in DNA: TGTGCCAGCAAAGGGCTGCCGAGCTCCTACGAGCAGTACTTC. This encodes CASKGLPSSYEQYF.

The rearrangement links TRBV15 to TRBJ2-7, with TRBD2 matching over 7 bases. J was trimmed by 5 bases and V by 1 base; bases with no gene match: 5. The CDR3 sequence is 14 residues long. Germline CDR1 reads LNHNV; CDR2 reads YYDKDF (reference sequence). The CDR3: CATSRAREVHEQYF. In DNA, the CDR3 is TGTGCCACCAGCAGAGCACGGGAGGTCCACGAGCAGTACTTC.

J is TRBJ2-3 and V is TRBV20-1; 10 bases agree with TRBD2. CDR1 and CDR2 from the germline V gene are DFQATT and SNEGSKA (reference sequence). V lost 0 bases, J lost 3 bases, and 6 bases stayed unmatched. The CDR3 totals 16 residues. CDR3 DNA sequence: TGCAGTGCTAGAGATCGGCTAGCGGGAGAAACAGATACGCAGTATTTT. Translating it yields CSARDRLAGETDTQYF.

V gene TRBV29-1 combines with J gene TRBJ1-1; D perhaps matches TRBD1 (5 bases). This CDR3 is built from 16 residues. V lost 6 bases and J 1 base, leaving 21 bases between the germline ends. Germline V gives CDR1 SQVTM, CDR2 ANQGSEA. CDR3 nucleotides: TGCAGCGTCCCCCTGGGGGGGGGACGTGGGAACACTGAAGCTTTCTTT. Its protein is CSVPLGGGRGNTEAFF.

This chain connects TRBV27 to TRBJ1-4, with TRBD1 as a possible D gene (5 bases). The CDR3 covers 15 residues. Germline values: CDR1 MNHEY, CDR2 SMNVEV (reference sequence). Trimming removed 4 bases at V and 7 bases at J, with 16 bases between. CDR3 in DNA: TGTGCCAGCAGTTACTTCGGGGCGGAGGGTGAAAAACTGTTTTTT. Translated: CASSYFGAEGEKLFF. Full variable domain (missing parts from reference TRBV27 and TRBJ1-4): EAQVTQNPRYLITVTGKKLTVTCSQNMNHEYMSWYRQDPGLGLRQIYYSMNVEVTDKGDVPEGYKVSRKEKRNFPLILESPSPNQTSLYFCASSYFGAEGEKLFFGSGTQLSVL.

This clonotype was counted at least ten times. The CDR3 nucleotides read TGTGCCAGCAGTAAGGGGGGTGACACCGGGGAGCTGTTTTTT. Its translation: CASSKGGDTGELFF. J is TRBJ2-2 and V is TRBV7-9; TRBD1 or TRBD2 may be the D gene (6 bases each). The CDR3 totals 14 residues. The ends were cut back, 6 bases at V and 3 bases at J, with 11 bases in the middle. Germline assignment: CDR1 SEHNR and CDR2 FQNEAQ (reference sequence).

This clonotype was observed a handful of times. The chain joins TRBV7-2 to TRBJ2-7; D gene unclear. Germline CDR1 SGHTA, CDR2 FQGNSA. The CDR3 sequence is 14 residues long. V lost 0 bases and J lost 3, with 9 bases in between. CDR3 DNA sequence: TGTGCCAGCAGCTTAGCGAGGTCAGTCTACGAGCAGTACTTC. This sequence encodes CASSLARSVYEQYF.